Below are 20 T cell receptor beta chains sequenced from a single sample in a study of T cell responses to AZD1222 COVID-19 vaccine. This table comes from immunoSEQ multiplex PCR, and its TCRdb copy is limited to in-frame clones, with some not included. Of 50,000 to 65,000 clones in the sample, 89% were seen once. This specimen was peripheral blood, taken 28 days after the second AZD1222 dose. These TCRs come from an adult who received the AZD1222 COVID-19 vaccine.

The chain carries TRBV12-3 or TRBV12-4 and TRBJ1-2, with TRBD1 matching 9 bases. CDR3 length: 13 residues. Losses at the gene ends were 3 bases for V and 6 bases for J; bases not matched to a gene: 2. The CDR3 region is CASSFRDRDGYTF. The DNA of the CDR3 is TGTGCCAGCAGTTTCAGGGACAGGGATGGCTACACCTTC.

This chain connects TRBV6-5 to TRBJ2-1, with 9 bases that match TRBD2. The CDR3 is 14 amino acids. Germline-derived CDR1 and CDR2 are MNHEY and SVGAGI. V shed 5 bases and J 7 bases; nucleotides not matched to a gene: 6. The DNA of the CDR3 is TGTGCCAGCAGTCGACTAGCGGTTCGTAATGAGCAGTTCTTC. Its translation: CASSRLAVRNEQFF.

V usage is TRBV7-8 and J usage is TRBJ1-5, with 8 bases lining up with TRBD1. The germline gives CDR1 SGHVS, CDR2 FQNEAQ. J was trimmed by 2 bases and V by 6 bases; bases with no gene match: 6. The CDR3 sequence is 15 residues long. The CDR3 DNA follows: TGTGCCAGCAGTCTCAAGACAGGGGGCAATCAGCCCCAGCATTTT. Encoded protein: CASSLKTGGNQPQHF.

The chain links TRBV30 to TRBJ1-4, with D possibly matching TRBD1 (5 bases). CDR1 GTSNPN and CDR2 SVGIG come from the germline V gene (reference sequence). The CDR3 is 14 residues long. Deletions cut 5 bases from V and 7 bases from J, with 17 bases between. CDR3 in amino acids: CAWALDTVGEKLFF. The CDR3 nucleotides are TGTGCCTGGGCCCTGGACACCGTGGGTGAAAAACTGTTTTTT.

The DNA for the CDR3 is TGTGCCAGCAGTGGTCCGGGACTAGCGGGAGGTTTTAGAAAGACCCAGTACTTC. Translating it yields CASSGPGLAGGFRKTQYF. The chain recombines TRBV2 with TRBJ2-5, with 15 bases that match TRBD2. Germline loops: CDR1 SNHLY, CDR2 FYNNEI. Trimming removed 4 bases from V and 6 bases from J; junction bases left unmatched: 12. This CDR3 spans 18 amino acids. The full variable domain, in which reference TRBV2 and TRBJ2-5 provide the parts outside the CDR3, is EPEVTQTPSHQVTQMGQEVILRCVPISNHLYFYWYRQILGQKVEFLVSFYNNEISEKSEIFDDQFSVERPDGSNFTLKIRSTKLEDSAMYFCASSGPGLAGGFRKTQYFGPGTRLLVL.

The chain uses TRBV6-1 and TRBJ2-3; 8 nucleotides line up with TRBD1. The trim removed 2 bases at V and 11 bases at J, leaving 6 bases unmatched. The V gene's germline CDR1 is MNHNS and CDR2 SASEGT. CDR3 length: 13 amino acids. CDR3 amino acids: CASSEIPDRVQYF. For the CDR3, the DNA is TGTGCCAGCAGTGAAATCCCGGACAGGGTGCAGTATTTT.

The CDR3 DNA reads as TGTGCCAGCAGCTTAGGGCTTGGCTCCTACGAGCAGTACTTC. Translating gives CASSLGLGSYEQYF. The genes are TRBV7-2 and TRBJ2-7; D unclear. Trimming left V 1 base short and J 0 bases short, with 7 bases between. CDR1 is SGHTA and CDR2 is FQGNSA in the germline V gene. CDR3 length: 14 residues.

The chain joins TRBV30 to TRBJ1-4; no reliable D call. The CDR3 has 15 amino acids. The germline V gene encodes CDR1 GTSNPN and CDR2 SVGIG (reference sequence). V was trimmed by 2 bases and J by 0 bases, leaving 10 bases between them. The CDR3 nucleotides read TGTGCCTGGAGTAGAGACTTTGCAACTAATGAAAAACTGTTTTTT. Translating it yields CAWSRDFATNEKLFF.

In this sample, this clone turned up a few times. V and J are TRBV4-1 and TRBJ1-5, with a weak D call TRBD1 (5 bases). Trimming took off 0 bases at V and 2 bases at J, with 5 bases between the two ends. In germline, CDR1 is MGHRA, CDR2 YSYEKL. This CDR3 region has 14 residues. The CDR3 region has the DNA TGCGCCAGCAGCCAAGACAGGGGCAATCAGCCCCAGCATTTT. It yields the protein CASSQDRGNQPQHF.

This clone is a singleton in its sample. The V call is TRBV27, the J call TRBJ1-1; no definite D call. V was pared by 6 bases and J by 1 base, with 12 bases between. Germline assignment: CDR1 MNHEY and CDR2 SMNVEV (reference sequence). This CDR3 contains 14 residues. The CDR3: CASRPRQTNTEAFF. The DNA of the CDR3 is TGTGCCAGCAGACCCCGCCAAACGAACACTGAAGCTTTCTTT.

This chain links TRBV19 with TRBJ2-7, with no clear D. Trimming removed 3 bases from V and 7 bases from J, with 7 bases in between. This CDR3 is built from 11 residues. Germline CDR1 and CDR2: LNHDA and SQIVND (reference sequence). The chain's CDR3 is CASSISGEQYF. Here the CDR3 DNA reads TGTGCCAGTAGTATCTCGGGTGAGCAGTACTTC.

The sample holds one count of this clone. This chain connects TRBV3-1 (or the pseudogene TRBV3-2) to TRBJ1-4; D is unresolved. V shed 4 bases and J shed 0 bases, with 6 bases lying between them. The CDR3 has 14 residues. Looked up from germline, CDR1 is LGHDT and CDR2 is YNNKEL (reference sequence). The CDR3 reads CASSPTSTNEKLFF. Written as DNA, the CDR3 is TGTGCCAGCAGCCCCACTTCAACTAATGAAAAACTGTTTTTT.

This clone was seen only a few times. The chain employs TRBV21-1 and TRBJ2-3; the listed D gene, TRBD1, was not tested against the DNA. TRBV21-1 is marked as a pseudogene. The CDR3 loop spans 14 amino acids. The CDR3 nucleotides are TGTGCCAGCAGACGGGACAGCCCCACAGATACGCAGTATTTT. It encodes CASRRDSPTDTQYF.

The V and J genes are TRBV4-3 and TRBJ2-7, with D perhaps TRBD2 (6 bases). Trimming took 1 base from V and 0 from J, leaving 10 bases between them. Germline V gives CDR1 LGHNA, CDR2 YSLEER. The CDR3 is 15 amino acids. This chain's CDR3 is CASSQAASDSYEQYF. The CDR3 coding sequence is TGCGCCAGCAGCCAAGCCGCTAGCGACTCCTACGAGCAGTACTTC.

The gene calls are TRBV19 and TRBJ1-3; D uncertain. The CDR3 runs to 13 residues. Germline V gene data show CDR1 as LNHDA and CDR2 as SQIVND (reference sequence). Trimming took 5 bases from V and 4 from J, leaving 9 bases between them. CDR3 residues: CASSQGLGNTIYF. The DNA for the CDR3 is TGTGCCAGTAGTCAAGGACTCGGAAACACCATATATTTT.

This chain joins TRBV12-3 or TRBV12-4 and TRBJ1-1; D uncertain. This CDR3 has 13 amino acids. Trimming removed 2 bases at V and 1 base at J, with 5 bases between. This CDR3 reads CASSLRRNTEAFF. The CDR3 DNA reads TGTGCCAGCAGTTTAAGACGGAACACTGAAGCTTTCTTT.

The rearrangement joins TRBV7-2 to TRBJ1-1; D perhaps matches TRBD1 (5 bases). This CDR3 contains 14 residues. Trimming stripped 6 bases from V and 0 bases from J, with 11 bases between. Germline loops: CDR1 SGHTA, CDR2 FQGNSA. The CDR3, as DNA: TGTGCCAGCAGTGGAGACAGTATGAACACTGAAGCTTTCTTT. It yields the protein CASSGDSMNTEAFF. Full variable domain (missing parts from reference TRBV7-2 and TRBJ1-1): GAGVSQSPSNKVTEKGKDVELRCDPISGHTALYWYRQSLGQGLEFLIYFQGNSAPDKSGLPSDRFSAERTGGSVSTLTIQRTQQEDSAVYLCASSGDSMNTEAFFGQGTRLTVV.

The genes are TRBV3-1 (or the pseudogene TRBV3-2) and TRBJ1-2; 8 positions agree with TRBD1. V shed 1 base and J 8 bases; nucleotides not matched to a gene: 6. The germline V gene encodes CDR1 LGHDT and CDR2 YNNKEL (reference sequence). The CDR3 length is 14 residues. This CDR3 is CASSQVQGARGYTF. DNA of the CDR3: TGTGCCAGCAGCCAAGTTCAGGGGGCGCGAGGCTACACCTTC.

The chain employs TRBV11-2 and TRBJ2-6; D call uncertain. The CDR3 sequence is 15 residues long. Trimming removed 5 bases at V and 0 bases at J, with 8 bases between. CDR1 and CDR2 (germline): SGHAT, FQNNGV. CDR3 bases: TGTGCCAGCAGCCCGAGTAGCTCTGGGGCCAACGTCCTGACTTTC. This codes for CASSPSSSGANVLTF. The full variable domain, rest sourced from reference TRBV11-2 and TRBJ2-6, is EAGVAQSPRYKIIEKRQSVAFWCNPISGHATLYWYQQILGQGPKLLIQFQNNGVVDDSQLPKDRFSAERLKGVDSTLKIQPAKLEDSAVYLCASSPSSSGANVLTFGAGSRLTVL.

CDR3 residues: CASSYYPGGYTF. The CDR3, as DNA: TGTGCCAGCAGTTATTACCCAGGCGGCTACACCTTC. The chain uses TRBV12-3 or TRBV12-4 and TRBJ1-2; D gene unclear. The CDR3 runs 12 residues. Trimming pared 4 bases from V and 8 bases from J, leaving 11 bases between.